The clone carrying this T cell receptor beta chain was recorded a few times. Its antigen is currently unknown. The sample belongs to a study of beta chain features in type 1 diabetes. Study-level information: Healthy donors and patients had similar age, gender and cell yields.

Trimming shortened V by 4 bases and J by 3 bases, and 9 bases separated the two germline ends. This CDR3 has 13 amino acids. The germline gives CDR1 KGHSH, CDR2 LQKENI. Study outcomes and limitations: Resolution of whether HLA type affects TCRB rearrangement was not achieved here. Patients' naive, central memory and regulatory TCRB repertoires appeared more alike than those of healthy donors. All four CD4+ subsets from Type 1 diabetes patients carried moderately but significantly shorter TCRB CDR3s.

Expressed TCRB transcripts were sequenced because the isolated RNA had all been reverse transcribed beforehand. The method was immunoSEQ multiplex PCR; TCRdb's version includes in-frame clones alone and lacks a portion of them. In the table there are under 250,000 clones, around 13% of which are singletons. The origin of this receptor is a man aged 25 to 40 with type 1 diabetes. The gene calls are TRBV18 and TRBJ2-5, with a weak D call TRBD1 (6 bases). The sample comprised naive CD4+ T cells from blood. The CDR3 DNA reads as TGTGCCAGCTCACGTGGACAGAAAGAGACCCAGTACTTC. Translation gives CASSRGQKETQYF.